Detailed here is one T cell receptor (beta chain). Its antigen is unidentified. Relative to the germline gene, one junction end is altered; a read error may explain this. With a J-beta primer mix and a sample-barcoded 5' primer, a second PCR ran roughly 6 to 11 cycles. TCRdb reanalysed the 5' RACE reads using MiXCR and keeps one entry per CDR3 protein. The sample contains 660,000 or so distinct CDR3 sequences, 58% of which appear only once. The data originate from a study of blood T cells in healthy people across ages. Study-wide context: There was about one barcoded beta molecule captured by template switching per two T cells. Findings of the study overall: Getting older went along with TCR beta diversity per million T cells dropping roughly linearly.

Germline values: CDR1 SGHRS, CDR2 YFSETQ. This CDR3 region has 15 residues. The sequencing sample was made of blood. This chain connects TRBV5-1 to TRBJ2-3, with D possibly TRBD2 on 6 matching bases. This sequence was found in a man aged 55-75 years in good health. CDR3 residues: CASSLGGTSTDTRYF. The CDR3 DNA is TGCGCCAGCAGCTTGGGGGGAACTAGCACAGATACGCGGTATTTT.